Listed here are 14 T cell receptor beta chains from one sample, sequenced in a study of blood T cell repertoires in COVID-19. Libraries were prepared by immunoSEQ multiplex PCR; TCRdb keeps only in-frame clonotypes and omits some of them. The sample gives about 280,000 clones, roughly 85% of which show up once; roughly 2.5% is in the top ten. Sample: PBMCs or T cells enriched from blood (not recorded which). The receptors derive from a woman aged 45 to 65 who had recovered from COVID-19.

A single count supports this clone. V and J are TRBV7-8 and TRBJ2-1; D may be TRBD1 (6 bases). Germline lookup yields CDR1 SGHVS and CDR2 FQNEAQ. The CDR3 has 15 amino acids. V dropped 4 bases and J dropped 3 bases, with 13 bases sitting between them. The CDR3, as DNA: TGTGCCAGCAGCTACCGGGACACCAGCTACAATGAGCAGTTCTTC. Translated: CASSYRDTSYNEQFF.

V and J are TRBV9 and TRBJ1-1, with 7 bases that match TRBD1. CDR1 and CDR2 from the germline V gene are SGDLS and YYNGEE. J lost 0 bases, V lost 4 bases, and 3 bases had no gene match. CDR3 length: 14 residues. For the CDR3, the DNA is TGTGCCAGCAGCAAGGGACAGTTGAACACTGAAGCTTTCTTT. Its protein product is CASSKGQLNTEAFF.

This chain links TRBV27 with TRBJ1-1, with D maybe TRBD1 (5 bases). The germline gives CDR1 MNHEY, CDR2 SMNVEV (reference sequence). V lost 5 bases to trimming and J lost 2 bases, with 15 bases between them. The CDR3 has 15 residues. The CDR3 reads CASSPQQDFNTEAFF. The CDR3 region has the DNA TGTGCCAGCAGTCCCCAACAGGATTTTAACACTGAAGCTTTCTTT.

V gene TRBV7-9 combines with J gene TRBJ2-3, with D possibly matching TRBD2 (6 bases). V was cut by 5 bases and J by 0 bases, with 12 bases left in between. This CDR3 spans 15 amino acids. Germline lookup yields CDR1 SEHNR and CDR2 FQNEAQ (reference sequence). CDR3 region: CASSTGGISTDTQYF. The CDR3 bases are TGTGCCAGCAGCACCGGAGGGATTAGCACAGATACGCAGTATTTT.

The V and J genes are TRBV5-1 and TRBJ2-5; D is ambiguous. V was clipped by 0 bases and J by 1 base, with 7 bases between them. Germline CDR1 reads SGHRS; CDR2 reads YFSETQ. This CDR3 comprises 14 residues. DNA of the CDR3: TGCGCCAGCAGCTTGGCAGTCTCCCAAGAGACCCAGTACTTC. Its protein product is CASSLAVSQETQYF.

The chain combines TRBV3-1 (or the pseudogene TRBV3-2) with TRBJ2-7; possibly TRBD2 for D (6 bases). This CDR3 has 13 residues. Trimming removed 6 bases from V and 3 bases from J, with 12 bases in between. Germline-derived CDR1 and CDR2 are LGHDT and YNNKEL (reference sequence). The CDR3 here is CASRGLSGYEQYF. The DNA of the CDR3 is TGTGCCAGCAGGGGACTTTCGGGCTACGAGCAGTACTTC.

This rearrangement joins TRBV12-3 or TRBV12-4 to TRBJ1-1; D may be TRBD1 (5 bases). Trimming removed 7 bases at V and 10 bases at J, with 16 bases between. The length of the CDR3 is 12 residues. CDR3 in amino acids: CASTPPAGRAFF. The DNA of the CDR3 is TGTGCCAGCACCCCCCCCGCGGGACGAGCTTTCTTT.

This clone occurred many times. This rearrangement joins TRBV5-4 to TRBJ1-2; 7 positions match TRBD1. The CDR3 is 15 residues long. Germline assignment: CDR1 SGHNT and CDR2 YYREEE (reference sequence). Trimming took 0 bases from V and 4 from J; bases not matched to a gene: 6. The CDR3 loop reads CASSLEGGGGYGYTF. As DNA, the CDR3 is TGTGCCAGCAGCTTGGAAGGAGGGGGCGGCTATGGCTACACCTTC.

The V and J genes are TRBV6-5 and TRBJ1-1, with TRBD1 identical over 8 bases. The CDR3 runs 15 residues. V trimming: 5 bases; J trimming: 1 base; junction bases outside the gene matches: 6. Germline V gene sequence: CDR1 MNHEY, CDR2 SVGAGI. CDR3 nucleotide sequence: TGTGCCAGCAGTCTAGGGGGGACAGGGAACACTGAAGCTTTCTTT. It yields the protein CASSLGGTGNTEAFF.

The chain combines TRBV4-1 with TRBJ1-1; the D is unclear. The V gene lost 1 base and the J gene lost 4 bases, with 13 bases spanning the gap. The CDR3 extends over 15 amino acids. Germline-derived CDR1 and CDR2 are MGHRA and YSYEKL. CDR3 region: CASSQGEGRSTEAFF. CDR3 DNA sequence: TGCGCCAGCAGCCAAGGTGAGGGTAGGTCCACTGAAGCTTTCTTT.

The chain links TRBV7-9 to TRBJ1-6; TRBD1 is a possible D gene (6 bases). The CDR3 is 15 amino acids. The germline CDR1 and CDR2 sequences are SEHNR and FQNEAQ (reference sequence). Trimming stripped 1 base from V and 8 bases from J, with 12 bases between. DNA for the CDR3: TGTGCCAGCAGCTTAGTAGGGGGACGACATTCACCCCTCCACTTT. Translating gives CASSLVGGRHSPLHF.

The J gene is TRBJ2-5, the V gene TRBV14, with 15 bases fitting TRBD2. Looked up from germline, CDR1 is SGHDN and CDR2 is FVKESK. This CDR3 region has 20 residues. The ends lost 4 bases at V and 13 bases at J; junction bases unmatched: 25. DNA for the CDR3: TGTGCCAGCAGCCCCGACCACGGACTAGCGGGAGGGCCTGCTCAGACGACTAGGTACTTC. As protein: CASSPDHGLAGGPAQTTRYF. Full variable domain (remainder filled in from reference TRBV14 and TRBJ2-5): EAGVTQFPSHSVIEKGQTVTLRCDPISGHDNLYWYRRVMGKEIKFLLHFVKESKQDESGMPNNRFLAERTGGTYSTLKVQPAELEDSGVYFCASSPDHGLAGGPAQTTRYFGPGTRLLVL.

The chain combines TRBV11-2 with TRBJ2-3; 8 bases match TRBD2. Germline CDR1 reads SGHAT; CDR2 reads FQNNGV. The ends lost 3 bases at V and 2 bases at J; junction bases unmatched: 10. This CDR3 is 17 amino acids long. The CDR3, as DNA: TGTGCCAGCAGCTTTAGTCGGGCGGGAGGTTTCACAGATACGCAGTATTTT. This sequence encodes CASSFSRAGGFTDTQYF.

J is TRBJ2-1 and V is TRBV3-1 (or the pseudogene TRBV3-2), with D unclear. Deletions cut 4 bases from V and 2 bases from J, with 9 bases between. Per germline, CDR1 LGHDT and CDR2 YNNKEL (reference sequence). The CDR3 is 14 amino acids. The CDR3: CASSPELAYNEQFF. CDR3 coding DNA: TGTGCCAGCAGCCCCGAGCTAGCCTACAATGAGCAGTTCTTC.